The present T cell receptor beta chain was sequenced within a study of read filtering for tumor transcriptome and immune sequencing. The CDR3 extends over 17 amino acids. V was clipped by 4 bases and J by 0 bases; unmatched bases: 10. Germline assignment: CDR1 SGHVS and CDR2 FQNEAQ. This clonotype was seen ten or more times. Molecular barcoded adaptors covering alpha/delta and beta/gamma chains were used on 400 to 450 ng RNA. One entry per CDR3 protein, called by TCRdb with MiXCR from the reads. Among around 5,200 distinct CDR3 sequences listed, roughly 20% were seen once. The chain employs TRBV7-8 and TRBJ1-1, with TRBD1 matching over 8 bases. This receptor was taken from a donor at least 40 years old with multiple myeloma. The sample comprised a population of CD138-negative cells sorted from bone marrow. CDR3 amino acids: CASSYIRDRNMNTEAFF. CDR3 DNA sequence: TGTGCCAGCAGCTATATCCGGGACAGGAACATGAACACTGAAGCTTTCTTT.